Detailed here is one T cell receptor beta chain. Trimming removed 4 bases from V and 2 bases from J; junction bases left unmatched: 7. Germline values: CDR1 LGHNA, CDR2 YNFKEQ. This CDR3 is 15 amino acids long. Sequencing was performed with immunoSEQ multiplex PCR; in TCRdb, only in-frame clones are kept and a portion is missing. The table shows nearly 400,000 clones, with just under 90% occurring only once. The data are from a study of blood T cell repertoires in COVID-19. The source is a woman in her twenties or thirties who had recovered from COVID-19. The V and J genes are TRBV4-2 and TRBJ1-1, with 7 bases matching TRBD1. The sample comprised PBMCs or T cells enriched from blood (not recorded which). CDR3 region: CASSPRDSPNTEAFF. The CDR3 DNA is TGTGCCAGCAGCCCCCGGGACAGCCCAAACACTGAAGCTTTCTTT.